These 26 T cell receptor beta chains originate from one sample sequenced in a study of identifying expanded T cells in peripheral blood. Generated by immunoSEQ multiplex PCR, the TCRdb table keeps only in-frame clones and is missing some. The repertoire holds more than 65,000 clones, with about 89% as singletons. What was sequenced was blood. These receptors were taken from a person between 18 and 70 years old in good health.

This clone was observed a single time. Germline is not matched at one junction end, which may reflect a read error. The V call is TRBV7-7, the J call TRBJ2-5; D call uncertain. The germline V gene encodes CDR1 SSHAT and CDR2 FNYEAQ (reference sequence). CDR3 length equals 12 residues. The CDR3 nucleotides read TGTGCTAGCAGCTTGGATGGAGAGACCCAGTACTTC. This gives the protein CASSLDGETQYF.

The gene calls are TRBV30 and TRBJ1-1; no reliable D call. Germline V gene sequence: CDR1 GTSNPN, CDR2 SVGIG (reference sequence). The CDR3 is 8 residues long. With 5 bases removed from V and 11 bases from J, the gap between germline ends came to 6 bases. CDR3 DNA: TGTGCCTGGGCCCATGCTTTCTTT. Translated, it gives CAWAHAFF.

This clone was observed once. The chain has TRBV9 and TRBJ1-2; D call uncertain. Germline lookup yields CDR1 SGDLS and CDR2 YYNGEE. The CDR3 length is 16 residues. The V end lost 4 bases, the J end lost 4 bases, and 20 bases lay between the germline ends. Written as DNA, the CDR3 is TGTGCCAGCAGCCCCATGGAAGTGCGGATGGGCTATGGCTACACCTTC. Translation gives CASSPMEVRMGYGYTF. Using reference TRBV9 and TRBJ1-2 for the parts outside the CDR3, the full variable domain is DSGVTQTPKHLITATGQRVTLRCSPRSGDLSVYWYQQSLDQGLQFLIQYYNGEERAKGNILERFSAQQFPDLHSELNLSSLELGDSALYFCASSPMEVRMGYGYTFGSGTRLTVV.

This clone was found a few times. This sequence joins TRBV7-9 and TRBJ2-7; TRBD1 matches at 7 bases. V gave up 4 bases and J gave up 4 bases; unmatched junction bases: 1. The CDR3 totals 12 residues. The germline CDR1 and CDR2 sequences are SEHNR and FQNEAQ (reference sequence). For the CDR3, the DNA is TGTGCCAGCAGCTCGACAGGGTACGAGCAGTACTTC. Its protein is CASSSTGYEQYF. The full variable domain, with the rest looked up from reference TRBV7-9 and TRBJ2-7, is DTGVSQNPRHKITKRGQNVTFRCDPISEHNRLYWYRQTLGQGPEFLTYFQNEAQLEKSRLLSDRFSAERPKGSFSTLEIQRTEQGDSAMYLCASSSTGYEQYFGPGTRLTVT.

The J gene is TRBJ2-1, the V gene TRBV11-3; 8 bases map to TRBD2. Germline CDR1 SGHNT, CDR2 YENEEA. Trimming removed 1 base from V and 1 base from J; junction bases left unmatched: 6. This CDR3 is built from 17 residues. CDR3 in amino acids: CASSLATVAGSYNEQFF. CDR3 nucleotides: TGTGCCAGCAGCTTAGCTACGGTAGCGGGGTCCTACAATGAGCAGTTCTTC.

The gene calls are TRBV28 and TRBJ2-7; D is ambiguous. CDR3 length equals 14 residues. Trimming removed 3 bases from V and 3 bases from J, with 12 bases in between. The V gene's germline CDR1 is MDHEN and CDR2 SYDVKM. The CDR3 spells CASSFRSAYYEQYF. Written as DNA, the CDR3 is TGTGCCAGCAGTTTTCGCTCGGCCTACTACGAGCAGTACTTC.

The chain couples TRBV11-2 to TRBJ1-3; D may be TRBD1 (5 bases). Germline CDR1 reads SGHAT; CDR2 reads FQNNGV. The CDR3 extends over 15 amino acids. V lost 0 bases to trimming and J lost 2 bases, with 8 bases between them. Written as DNA, the CDR3 is TGTGCCAGCAGCTTAGAACCAGGGACTGGAAACACCATATATTTT. Its protein product is CASSLEPGTGNTIYF.

V is TRBV19 and J is TRBJ2-1; the D gene is possibly TRBD2 (6 bases). From germline, CDR1 is LNHDA and CDR2 SQIVND (reference sequence). V was clipped by 1 base and J by 4 bases, with 11 bases between them. The CDR3 is 15 amino acids. The CDR3 DNA is TGTGCCAGTAGTATAGGCCTAGCGACGTACAATGAGCAGTTCTTC. The encoded protein is CASSIGLATYNEQFF.

The chain has TRBV2 and TRBJ1-5; 7 positions agree with TRBD1. Trimming took 7 bases from V and 9 from J; bases not matched to a gene: 9. CDR1 and CDR2 (germline): SNHLY, FYNNEI. The CDR3 covers 13 residues. The CDR3 here is CASTKLQGPPQHF. The CDR3 region has the DNA TGTGCCAGCACCAAACTACAGGGGCCGCCCCAGCATTTT.

The V call is TRBV23-1, the J call TRBJ1-1; the match to TRBD1 covers 7 bases. TRBV23-1 is noted as an ORF with a role that remains uncertain. V lost 7 bases to trimming and J lost 3 bases; unmatched junction nucleotides: 8. The CDR3 spans 14 residues. The CDR3 bases are TGCGCCAGCACCCGGACAGGCTTTTACACTGAAGCTTTCTTT. It specifies CASTRTGFYTEAFF.

The rearrangement links TRBV25-1 to TRBJ1-3; D perhaps matches TRBD1 (5 bases). The CDR3 runs 14 residues. With 3 bases removed from V and 0 bases from J, the gap between germline ends came to 6 bases. The germline gives CDR1 MGHDK, CDR2 SYGVNS. The CDR3 nucleotides read TGTGCCAGCAGTGACAGGGCCTCTGGAAACACCATATATTTT. Translating it yields CASSDRASGNTIYF.

The chain employs TRBV25-1 and TRBJ1-4; a weak D match, TRBD1 (6 bases). Germline V CDR1 and CDR2: MGHDK, SYGVNS. The CDR3 length is 14 residues. Trimming pared 8 bases from V and 0 bases from J, leaving 10 bases between. CDR3 in amino acids: CASGGLATNEKLFF. CDR3 nucleotides: TGTGCCAGCGGGGGGCTGGCAACTAATGAAAAACTGTTTTTT.

The gene calls are TRBV5-6 and TRBJ2-1; 7 nucleotides match TRBD1. CDR1 is SGHDT and CDR2 is YYEEEE in the germline V gene. V lost 0 bases and J lost 5; bases outside the gene matches: 8. The CDR3 spans 16 residues. CDR3 in DNA: TGTGCCAGCAGCTTGGCCGGGACAGTTAAAAACAATGAGCAGTTCTTC. It translates to CASSLAGTVKNNEQFF. Together with reference TRBV5-6 and TRBJ2-1, the CDR3 gives the full variable domain: DAGVTQSPTHLIKTRGQQVTLRCSPKSGHDTVSWYQQALGQGPQFIFQYYEEEERQRGNFPDRFSGHQFPNYSSELNVNALLLGDSALYLCASSLAGTVKNNEQFFGPGTRLTVL.

This sequence joins TRBV12-2 and TRBJ2-1; the table's D call, TRBD2, has no DNA check behind it. TRBV12-2 is flagged as a pseudogene. CDR3 length: 19 amino acids. This chain's CDR3 is CASRFYKSGLGPDHNEQFF. The CDR3 region has the DNA TGTGCAAGTCGCTTCTATAAATCGGGGTTAGGTCCTGACCACAATGAGCAGTTCTTC.

The rearrangement joins TRBV29-1 to TRBJ2-7; 13 bases line up with TRBD2. J was trimmed by 6 bases and V by 3 bases; bases with no gene match: 11. The CDR3 covers 16 residues. Germline CDR1 and CDR2: SQVTM and ANQGSEA. CDR3 sequence: CSVDNMGTSGTPEQYF. CDR3 DNA sequence: TGCAGCGTTGATAATATGGGGACTAGCGGGACTCCCGAGCAGTACTTC.

The rearrangement links TRBV19 to TRBJ1-2; 12 bases are a match to TRBD1. The germline V gene has CDR1 LNHDA and CDR2 SQIVND (reference sequence). Unmatched junction bases numbered 13, after V lost 3 bases and J lost 14 bases. The length of the CDR3 is 15 residues. As DNA, the CDR3 is TGTGCCAGTAGTATCGGACTCCGGGACAGGGGGCTCCCTACCTTC. The encoded protein is CASSIGLRDRGLPTF.

This clone was recorded once. V and J are TRBV4-3 and TRBJ1-1, with D tentatively TRBD1 (6 bases). The V and J ends lost 1 base and 4 bases respectively, with 13 bases between them. Per germline, CDR1 LGHNA and CDR2 YSLEER. The CDR3 runs to 15 residues. The CDR3 reads CASSQGAQGRTEAFF. CDR3 nucleotide sequence: TGCGCCAGCAGCCAAGGAGCACAGGGTCGCACTGAAGCTTTCTTT.

The chain carries TRBV2 and TRBJ2-3, with D possibly being TRBD1 or TRBD2 (5 bases each). The V end was cut by 3 bases, the J end by 4 bases, with 14 bases between. Germline values: CDR1 SNHLY, CDR2 FYNNEI. The CDR3 contains 15 residues. The CDR3 protein is CASSERAQVADTQYF. The CDR3, as DNA: TGTGCCAGCAGTGAGCGGGCACAGGTAGCAGATACGCAGTATTTT. The full variable domain, with the rest looked up from reference TRBV2 and TRBJ2-3, is EPEVTQTPSHQVTQMGQEVILRCVPISNHLYFYWYRQILGQKVEFLVSFYNNEISEKSEIFDDQFSVERPDGSNFTLKIRSTKLEDSAMYFCASSERAQVADTQYFGPGTRLTVL.

This clone was seen a handful of times. The rearrangement links TRBV4-3 to TRBJ2-5; D unclear. Germline CDR1 reads LGHNA; CDR2 reads YSLEER. CDR3 size: 16 residues. The V end lost 1 base, the J end lost 2 bases, and 14 bases lay between the germline ends. The CDR3 is CASSQASLDPQETQYF. In nucleotides, the CDR3 is TGCGCCAGCAGCCAAGCAAGCCTAGATCCTCAAGAGACCCAGTACTTC.

The V and J genes are TRBV7-2 and TRBJ1-5; unclear D gene. This CDR3 is 13 amino acids long. Germline lookup yields CDR1 SGHTA and CDR2 FQGNSA. The ends were cut back, 5 bases at V and 8 bases at J, with 13 bases in the middle. The CDR3: CASSRTAIEPQHF. Here the CDR3 DNA reads TGTGCCAGCAGCCGGACGGCCATTGAGCCCCAGCATTTT. Using reference TRBV7-2 and TRBJ1-5 for the parts outside the CDR3, the full variable domain is GAGVSQSPSNKVTEKGKDVELRCDPISGHTALYWYRQSLGQGLEFLIYFQGNSAPDKSGLPSDRFSAERTGGSVSTLTIQRTQQEDSAVYLCASSRTAIEPQHFGDGTRLSIL.

The chain joins TRBV7-2 to TRBJ2-1, with 8 bases identical to TRBD2. The J segment lost 6 bases and the V segment lost 6 bases, leaving 13 bases of the junction unmatched. CDR1 is SGHTA, CDR2 FQGNSA, per germline. The CDR3 is 16 residues long. CDR3: CASSPPGLVRSNEQFF. As DNA, the CDR3 is TGTGCCAGCAGTCCCCCGGGACTAGTGAGATCCAATGAGCAGTTCTTC.

V is TRBV6-6 and J is TRBJ1-2; no reliable D call. Germline V gives CDR1 MNHNY, CDR2 SVGAGI (reference sequence). With 0 bases removed from V and 2 bases from J, the gap between germline ends came to 7 bases. CDR3 length: 14 amino acids. The CDR3: CASSYSNGNYGYTF. In DNA form, the CDR3 reads TGTGCCAGCAGTTACTCGAACGGAAACTATGGCTACACCTTC.

CDR3 sequence reads: CASSQQELGETQYF. The DNA of the CDR3 is TGCGCCAGCAGCCAACAGGAACTTGGAGAGACCCAGTACTTC. The chain carries TRBV4-1 and TRBJ2-5; D is undetermined. Germline V gives CDR1 MGHRA, CDR2 YSYEKL. The CDR3 runs to 14 residues. Between the trimmed V and J ends, which lost 2 bases and 4 bases, there was a span of 11 bases.

The V and J genes are TRBV7-2 and TRBJ1-1, with D uncertain. V was trimmed by 5 bases and J by 4 bases, leaving 5 bases between them. The CDR3 runs 11 residues. Germline CDR1 is SGHTA and CDR2 is FQGNSA. Here the CDR3 reads CASSRGTEAFF. The CDR3 DNA follows: TGTGCCAGCAGCCGGGGCACTGAAGCTTTCTTT. The full variable domain, in which reference TRBV7-2 and TRBJ1-1 provide the parts outside the CDR3, is GAGVSQSPSNKVTEKGKDVELRCDPISGHTALYWYRQSLGQGLEFLIYFQGNSAPDKSGLPSDRFSAERTGGSVSTLTIQRTQQEDSAVYLCASSRGTEAFFGQGTRLTVV.

This clone turned up a few times. The rearrangement links TRBV4-3 to TRBJ2-1; D remains unclear. Trimming removed 0 bases from V and 6 bases from J, with 15 bases in between. Germline V gene sequence: CDR1 LGHNA, CDR2 YSLEER. The CDR3 is made up of 16 amino acids. The CDR3 region has the DNA TGCGCCAGCAGCCAAGAGTTCGGGCTATTGGGCAATGAGCAGTTCTTC. It encodes CASSQEFGLLGNEQFF.

The rearrangement links TRBV30 to TRBJ1-5; 9 bases match TRBD1. The CDR3 consists of 13 residues. Germline V lookup: CDR1 GTSNPN, CDR2 SVGIG (reference sequence). J lost 6 bases, V lost 7 bases, and 7 bases had no gene match. The CDR3 protein is CASSDRGGQPQHF. The CDR3 bases are TGTGCCTCCTCGGACAGGGGCGGTCAGCCCCAGCATTTT.